These T cell receptor beta chains were read from a single sample in a study of cytomegalovirus exposure and HLA in healthy donors. TCRdb's copy holds only in-frame clones and misses some; the assay was immunoSEQ multiplex PCR. The data show some 190,000 clones, 76% seen once. The material sequenced was PBMCs. The source of these receptors is a woman between 25 and 40 years old in good health and CMV-seropositive. Each CDR3 is given with its conserved first and last residue. A D gene is named only where the DNA matches it firmly. Clone size is stated in some rows and not others, as once, few, many or a class when expanded.

j_call clone_size d_call v_call cdr3_length cdr3_nt cdr3_aa
TRBJ2-7 NA TRBD1 TRBV7-6 15 TGTGCCAGCAGCACCGACAGGGGTATTTCCTACGAGCAGTACTTC CASSTDRGISYEQYF
TRBJ1-2 NA NA TRBV5-6 12 TGTGCCAGCAGCGTTCGAGTTTATGGCTACACCTTC CASSVRVYGYTF
TRBJ2-7 NA TRBD1 TRBV5-1 14 TGCGCCAGCAGCTTGGGACAGGGGCTGGACGAGCAGTACTTC CASSLGQGLDEQYF
TRBJ1-2 NA NA TRBV6-1 13 TGTGCCAGCAGTGATCCAGGGGTCTATGGCTACACCTTC CASSDPGVYGYTF
TRBJ1-6 NA NA TRBV7-2 17 TGTGCCAGCAGGTTCGGGGGGACTAACTCCTATAATTCACCCCTCCACTTT CASRFGGTNSYNSPLHF
TRBJ2-1 NA TRBD1 TRBV2 14 TGTGCCAGCAGTCCCAGGACAGGCTACAATGAGCAGTTCTTC CASSPRTGYNEQFF
TRBJ1-2 once NA TRBV28 12 TGTGCCAGCAGTGCCTTCCCGGTGGGCTACACCTTC CASSAFPVGYTF
TRBJ1-5 NA NA TRBV4-2 13 TGTGCCAGCAGCCGGACAGCAGATCAGCCCCAGCATTTT CASSRTADQPQHF
TRBJ1-2 NA NA TRBV29-1 14 TGCAGCGTTGGGTGGACAGCTACGGACTATGGCTACACCTTC CSVGWTATDYGYTF
TRBJ1-1 NA NA TRBV6-1 19 TGTGCCAGCAGTGAAGGTCGTCGGGGGGTGGGGAGTATAGCCACTGAAGCTTTCTTT CASSEGRRGVGSIATEAFF
TRBJ2-7 NA TRBD1 TRBV7-8 12 TGTGCCAGCAGCTTGACAGGGGACGAGCAGTACTTC CASSLTGDEQYF
TRBJ2-2 NA TRBD2 TRBV7-3 19 TGTGCCAGCAGCCCAGGGGAGGCTAGCGGGGGATCCAACACCGGGGAGCTGTTTTTT CASSPGEASGGSNTGELFF
TRBJ1-5 few TRBD1 TRBV19 13 TGTGCCAGCCGGTGGCAGGGGGCCCAGCCCCAGCATTTT CASRWQGAQPQHF
TRBJ2-7 NA TRBD1 TRBV28 13 TGTGCCAGCAGCCTGGGACAGGGCTACGAGCAGTACTTC CASSLGQGYEQYF
TRBJ2-1 NA TRBD2 TRBV7-3 15 TGTGCCAGCAGCGTGACTAGCGGGGTCTACAATGAGCAGTTCTTC CASSVTSGVYNEQFF
TRBJ2-3 NA TRBD1 TRBV27 13 TGTGCCAGCCGACAGGGGGGCACAGATACGCAGTATTTT CASRQGGTDTQYF
TRBJ2-1 NA TRBD1 TRBV19 15 TGTGCCAGTATAAACCCCGGGACAGGGTACAATGAGCAGTTCTTC CASINPGTGYNEQFF
TRBJ2-7 NA NA TRBV6-1 11 TGTGCTTTTGGGAGCATCTACGAGCAGTACTTC CAFGSIYEQYF
TRBJ2-7 once TRBD1 TRBV15 15 TGTGCCACCAGCAGGAACTCAGGGGGCTCCTACGAGCAGTACTTC CATSRNSGGSYEQYF
TRBJ2-5 few TRBD1 TRBV29-1 17 TGCAGCGTTGAAGATTTCTCACAGGGGGCGATGAGGGAGACCCAGTACTTC CSVEDFSQGAMRETQYF
TRBJ1-4 NA NA TRBV5-1 14 TGCGCCAGCAGCTTGACAGTAGGTAATGAAAAACTGTTTTTT CASSLTVGNEKLFF
TRBJ1-2 NA NA TRBV19 14 TGTGCCAGTAGTATAGAGCAGGGAACTGGTGGCTACACCTTC CASSIEQGTGGYTF
TRBJ2-1 NA TRBD2 TRBV29-1 14 TGCAGCGTTGAGGGGGGGAGCTCCTACAATGAGCAGTTCTTC CSVEGGSSYNEQFF
TRBJ2-3 NA TRBD1 TRBV19 15 TGTGCCAGTTCCAGACAGGGATTTGGAACAGATACGCAGTATTTT CASSRQGFGTDTQYF
TRBJ2-1 NA TRBD1 TRBV5-1 19 TGCGCCAGCAGCTTCGCCGGGGGTGGCCGGGACAGGGTCTACAATGAGCAGTTCTTC CASSFAGGGRDRVYNEQFF
TRBJ2-3 once NA TRBV20-1 11 TGCAGTGCGAGGCCCACAGATACGCAGTATTTT CSARPTDTQYF
TRBJ2-7 few NA TRBV18 16 TGTGCCAGCTCACAGGGGACAATGACAGCCTCCTACGAGCAGTACTTC CASSQGTMTASYEQYF
TRBJ1-2 NA TRBD1 TRBV30 13 TGTGCCTGGAGGAGGGGACAGGGGGTTGGCTACACCTTC CAWRRGQGVGYTF
TRBJ1-2 NA TRBD1 TRBV29-1 15 TGCAGCGTTGAAGTCCCCCCGGGACAGGGAGGCGGCTACACCTTC CSVEVPPGQGGGYTF
TRBJ2-1 NA NA TRBV13 15 TGTGCCAGCAGCTCCCCCGGGGAACCTTACAATGAGCAGTTCTTC CASSSPGEPYNEQFF
TRBJ2-2 few TRBD1 TRBV28 17 TGTGCCAGCAGTTCACACCCCCGGGACAGAATCACCGGGGAGCTGTTTTTT CASSSHPRDRITGELFF
TRBJ1-2 NA NA TRBV19 14 TGTGCCAGTATCCCCGTGGCATCAGGGTTTGGCTACACCTTC CASIPVASGFGYTF
TRBJ1-5 NA TRBD1 TRBV5-7 14 TGTGCCAGCAAGGACAGGGATAGCAATCCGCCCCAGCATTTT CASKDRDSNPPQHF
TRBJ2-2 once NA TRBV7-2 16 TGTGCCAGCAGCTCACTCTGGGGGGAGAACACCGGGGAGCTGTTTTTT CASSSLWGENTGELFF
TRBJ2-5 few TRBD2 TRBV5-1 15 TGCGCCAGCAGCTTGGGGGACTACTTTCAAGAGACCCAGTACTTC CASSLGDYFQETQYF
TRBJ2-3 few TRBD2 TRBV9 14 TGTGCCAGCAGCCCTGGACTAGCGGCAGATACGCAGTATTTT CASSPGLAADTQYF
TRBJ2-3 once TRBD1 TRBV28 13 TGTGCCAGCAACCACAGGGGGCGAGATACGCAGTATTTT CASNHRGRDTQYF
TRBJ1-6 NA NA TRBV7-2 13 TGTGCCAGCGGTGCCGGGGGGGATTCACCCCTCCACTTT CASGAGGDSPLHF
TRBJ2-1 NA NA TRBV29-1 15 TGCAGCGTTCAGTCTAGCCGACCGTCCTACAATGAGCAGTTCTTC CSVQSSRPSYNEQFF
TRBJ1-5 NA NA TRBV30 16 TGTGCCTGGAGTGTATCGTATCCGGGTAGCAATCAGCCCCAGCATTTT CAWSVSYPGSNQPQHF
TRBJ2-2 NA NA TRBV19 14 TGTGCCAGTAGTATCAGAGGGCCACAGGGAGTGCTGTTTTTT CASSIRGPQGVLFF
TRBJ1-5 few NA TRBV2 14 TGTGCCAGCAGGGGACTGACTAGCAATCAGCCCCAGCATTTT CASRGLTSNQPQHF
TRBJ2-7 NA NA TRBV29-1 15 TGCAGCGTTGTAAAGGATCGTGGGGGAGGCTACGAGCAGTACTTC CSVVKDRGGGYEQYF
TRBJ1-2 NA NA TRBV2 12 TGTGCCAGCAGCCAAAGCGACTATGGCTACACCTTC CASSQSDYGYTF
TRBJ2-3 NA NA TRBV4-2 13 TGTGCCAGCAGCCCCAACCCGGGAGATACGCAGTATTTT CASSPNPGDTQYF
TRBJ2-3 NA TRBD2 TRBV5-1 19 TGCGCCAGCAGCTTGGAGGCTAGCGGGGGGGCTGCATCGTATGATACGCAGTATTTT CASSLEASGGAASYDTQYF
TRBJ1-3 NA NA TRBV27 15 TGTGCCAGCTCACTCTTGGGTGGGCCTGGAAACACCATATATTTT CASSLLGGPGNTIYF
TRBJ2-2 NA NA TRBV30 14 TGTGCCTGGGGACAGAATACGAACACCGGGGAGCTGTTTTTT CAWGQNTNTGELFF
TRBJ1-4 few NA TRBV28 14 TGTGCCAGCAGTTGGGCCCCCGGGAAGGAAAAACTGTTTTTT CASSWAPGKEKLFF